A selection of T cell receptor beta chains follows, all from one sample in a study of Ad26.COV2.S vaccination and SARS-CoV-2 variants. Produced via immunoSEQ multiplex PCR; TCRdb's table is partial and in-frame only. The sample shows approximately 500,000 clones, roughly nine tenths of them seen only once. The starting material was peripheral blood, obtained in a trial of Ad26.COV2.S vaccine versus placebo. The source of these receptors is a person aged 18-65 years who received the Ad26.COV2.S COVID-19 vaccine or a placebo. Each CDR3 is given with its conserved first and last residue. A D gene is named only where the DNA matches it firmly. Size tells how often a clone was seen (once, few, many) or the class of an expanded clone, and some rows leave it out.

v_gene,abundance,j_gene,d_gene,CDR3nt,CDR3aa
TRBV24-1,NA,TRBJ2-7,NA,TGTGCCACCAGTGATGGGACCTCGGGGGAGCAGTACTTC,CATSDGTSGEQYF
TRBV5-1,NA,TRBJ1-6,TRBD1,TGCGCCAGCAGCTTGTACGCTGGGACAGGGGGAAGGACACCCCTCCACTTT,CASSLYAGTGGRTPLHF
TRBV30,NA,TRBJ2-1,NA,TGTGCCTGGAGTCCGGGGCCTTACAATGAGCAGTTCTTC,CAWSPGPYNEQFF
TRBV30,NA,TRBJ1-5,NA,TGTGCCTGGAGTCCCCGGGGAGGGGTAGGTCAGCCCCAGCATTTT,CAWSPRGGVGQPQHF
TRBV7-2,NA,TRBJ2-7,NA,TGTGCCAGCAGCTTAGTTGGATTTTACGAGCAGTACTTC,CASSLVGFYEQYF
TRBV2,NA,TRBJ1-1,NA,TGTGCCAGCAGTGCAGTCAGGGGGAACACTGAAGCTTTCTTT,CASSAVRGNTEAFF
TRBV27,NA,TRBJ2-1,TRBD2,TGTGCCAGCAGTTTATCGTGGACTAGCGGGAGACTCGACAATGAGCAGTTCTTC,CASSLSWTSGRLDNEQFF
TRBV5-1,NA,TRBJ1-1,NA,TGCGCCAGCAGCTCCTTGGATCCGAACACTGAAGCTTTCTTT,CASSSLDPNTEAFF
TRBV7-9,NA,TRBJ1-4,NA,TGTGCCAGCAGCTCCCAGCCGCGCGGGAGGCCAACTAATGAAAAACTGTTTTTT,CASSSQPRGRPTNEKLFF
TRBV30,NA,TRBJ2-7,TRBD1,TGTGCCTGGAGCGCATCCTCCGGGACAGTCCCCTCCTTC,CAWSASSGTVPSF
TRBV28,NA,TRBJ2-2,TRBD2,TGTGCCAGCAGTCTTAGCGGGAGTGGGACCGGGGAGCTGTTTTTT,CASSLSGSGTGELFF
TRBV3-1/TRBV3-2,few,TRBJ1-6,TRBD1,TGTGCCAGCAGCCAAGGGGGGACCCGGACAGGTTCTCACCTCCACTTT,CASSQGGTRTGSHLHF
TRBV19,NA,TRBJ1-1,NA,TGTGCCAGTAGTATAATCTTTCTTCGGGAGACTGAAGCTTTCTTT,CASSIIFLRETEAFF
TRBV5-6,NA,TRBJ1-3,NA,TGTGCCAGCAGCTTAGTAGGCCAAAGCTCTGGAAACACCATATATTTT,CASSLVGQSSGNTIYF
TRBV19,NA,TRBJ1-5,NA,TGTGCCAGTAGTATCGTACAGGGTGGGGGTCAGCCCCAGCATTTT,CASSIVQGGGQPQHF
TRBV30,NA,TRBJ1-1,NA,TGTGCCTGGAGGCTGACTGAAGCTTTCTTT,CAWRLTEAFF